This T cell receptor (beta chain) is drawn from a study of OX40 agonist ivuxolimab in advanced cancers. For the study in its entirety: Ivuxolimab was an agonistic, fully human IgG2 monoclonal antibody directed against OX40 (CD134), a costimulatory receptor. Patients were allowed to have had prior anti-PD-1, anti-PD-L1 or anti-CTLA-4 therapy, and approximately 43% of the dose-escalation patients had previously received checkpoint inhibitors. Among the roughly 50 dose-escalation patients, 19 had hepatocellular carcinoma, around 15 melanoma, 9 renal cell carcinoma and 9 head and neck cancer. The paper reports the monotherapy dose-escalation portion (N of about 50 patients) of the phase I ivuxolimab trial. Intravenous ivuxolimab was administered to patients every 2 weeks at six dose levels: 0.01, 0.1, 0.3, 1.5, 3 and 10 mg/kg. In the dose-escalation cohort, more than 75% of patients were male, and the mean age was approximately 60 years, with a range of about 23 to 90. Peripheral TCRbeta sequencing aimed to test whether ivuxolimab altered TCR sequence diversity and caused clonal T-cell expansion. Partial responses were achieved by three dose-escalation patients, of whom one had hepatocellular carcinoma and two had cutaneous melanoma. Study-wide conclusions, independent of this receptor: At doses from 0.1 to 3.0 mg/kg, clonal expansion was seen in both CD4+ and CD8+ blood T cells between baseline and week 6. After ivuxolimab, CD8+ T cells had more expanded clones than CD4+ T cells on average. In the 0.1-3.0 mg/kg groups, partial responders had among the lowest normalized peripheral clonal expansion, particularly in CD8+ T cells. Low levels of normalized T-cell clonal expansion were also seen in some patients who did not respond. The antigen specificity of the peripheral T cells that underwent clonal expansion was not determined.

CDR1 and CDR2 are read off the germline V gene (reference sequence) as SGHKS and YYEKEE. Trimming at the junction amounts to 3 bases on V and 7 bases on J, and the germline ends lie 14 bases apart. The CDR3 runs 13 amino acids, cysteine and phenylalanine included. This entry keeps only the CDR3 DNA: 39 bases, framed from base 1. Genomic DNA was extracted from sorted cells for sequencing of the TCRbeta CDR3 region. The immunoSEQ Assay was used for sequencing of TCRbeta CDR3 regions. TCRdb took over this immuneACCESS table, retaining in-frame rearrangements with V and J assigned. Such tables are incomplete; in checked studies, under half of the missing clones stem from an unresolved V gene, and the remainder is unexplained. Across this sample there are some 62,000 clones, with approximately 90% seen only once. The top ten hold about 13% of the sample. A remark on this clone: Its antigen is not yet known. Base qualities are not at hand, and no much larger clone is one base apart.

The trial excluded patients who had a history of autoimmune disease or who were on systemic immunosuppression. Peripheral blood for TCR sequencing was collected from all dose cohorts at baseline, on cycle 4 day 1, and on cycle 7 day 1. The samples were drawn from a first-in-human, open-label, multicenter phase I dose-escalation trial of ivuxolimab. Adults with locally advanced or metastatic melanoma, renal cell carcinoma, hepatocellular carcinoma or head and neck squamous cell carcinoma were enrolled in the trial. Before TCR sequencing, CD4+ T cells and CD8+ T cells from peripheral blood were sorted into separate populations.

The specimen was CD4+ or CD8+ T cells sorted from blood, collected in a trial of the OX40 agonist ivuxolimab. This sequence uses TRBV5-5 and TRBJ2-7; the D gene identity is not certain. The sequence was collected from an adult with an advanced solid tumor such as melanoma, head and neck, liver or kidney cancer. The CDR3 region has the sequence CASSSGAVGEQYF. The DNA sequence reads TGTGCCAGCAGCTCAGGAGCTGTGGGGGAGCAGTACTTC.